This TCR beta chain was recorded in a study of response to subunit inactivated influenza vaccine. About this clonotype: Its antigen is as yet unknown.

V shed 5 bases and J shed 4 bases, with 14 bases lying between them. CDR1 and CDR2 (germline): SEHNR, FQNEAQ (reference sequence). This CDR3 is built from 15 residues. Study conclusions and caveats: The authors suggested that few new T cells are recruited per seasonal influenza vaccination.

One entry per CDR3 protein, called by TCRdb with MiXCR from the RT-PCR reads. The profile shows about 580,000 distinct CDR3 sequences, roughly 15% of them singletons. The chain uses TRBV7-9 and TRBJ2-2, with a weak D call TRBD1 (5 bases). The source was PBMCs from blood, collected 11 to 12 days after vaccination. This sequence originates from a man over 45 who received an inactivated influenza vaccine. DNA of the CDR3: TGTGCCAGCAGCCAGAAACAGGTCCTCACCGGGGAGCTGTTTTTT. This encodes CASSQKQVLTGELFF.